This TCR beta chain was identified during a study of cytomegalovirus exposure and HLA in healthy donors. Across the study: Membership in the Caucasian-associated ancestry cluster was found for 75% to 85% of roughly 400 genotyped donors. Study results and caveats: A previous analysis found most TCR beta V segments productive roughly 90% or roughly 30% of the time. TCR beta chains numbering more than 150 were designated cytomegalovirus-associated. In a later analysis, HLA-associated beta chains showed higher expansion and lower generation probabilities than comparable chains.

With 60 Vbeta and 13 Jbeta primers, the PCR was carried out. TCRdb keeps only in-frame clones here, not all; method: immunoSEQ multiplex PCR. The table includes some 200,000 clones, about 81% detected once. A word on this clone: Its target is not known.

Trimming shortened V by 4 bases and J by 2 bases, and 6 bases separated the two germline ends. The CDR3 contains 12 residues. From germline, CDR1 is MDHEN and CDR2 SYDVKM. The sequence was collected from a woman aged 40 to 50 in good health and CMV-seronegative. V usage is TRBV28 and J usage is TRBJ2-7; D ambiguous. The sample was PBMCs. CDR3 bases: TGTGCCAGCAGTTCTGTTCCCTACGAGCAGTACTTC. Protein product: CASSSVPYEQYF.